This T cell receptor beta chain appears in the sequencing data of a study of blood T cell repertoires in COVID-19. Across the study: Whether acute or convalescent, the COVID-19 samples came from the United States, Italy and Spain. PBMCs, B-cell-depleted T cells, or T cells were the source of the cDNA or gDNA that made up the material.

The CDR3 spans 16 residues. The J segment lost 3 bases and the V segment lost 5 bases, leaving 9 bases of the junction unmatched. Germline lookup yields CDR1 SNHLY and CDR2 FYNNEI. Original methodology: How many nucleated cells were present was estimated from reference gene primer amplification. The assay was immunoSEQ multiplex PCR, and TCRdb's table has in-frame clones only and misses some. The V and J calls and clone size come from that table; D and trimming were worked out from the DNA. Among 8,000 to 8,500 clones listed, 80% to 90% were seen once. Sequenced input: peripheral blood. The chain recombines TRBV2 with TRBJ2-3; 9 positions match TRBD2. This TCR came from a human donor in a cohort sampled during active COVID-19. CDR3 coding DNA: TGTGCCAGCAGTTTTGCGGGAGGGCCGACGACAGATACGCAGTATTTT. This codes for CASSFAGGPTTDTQYF.